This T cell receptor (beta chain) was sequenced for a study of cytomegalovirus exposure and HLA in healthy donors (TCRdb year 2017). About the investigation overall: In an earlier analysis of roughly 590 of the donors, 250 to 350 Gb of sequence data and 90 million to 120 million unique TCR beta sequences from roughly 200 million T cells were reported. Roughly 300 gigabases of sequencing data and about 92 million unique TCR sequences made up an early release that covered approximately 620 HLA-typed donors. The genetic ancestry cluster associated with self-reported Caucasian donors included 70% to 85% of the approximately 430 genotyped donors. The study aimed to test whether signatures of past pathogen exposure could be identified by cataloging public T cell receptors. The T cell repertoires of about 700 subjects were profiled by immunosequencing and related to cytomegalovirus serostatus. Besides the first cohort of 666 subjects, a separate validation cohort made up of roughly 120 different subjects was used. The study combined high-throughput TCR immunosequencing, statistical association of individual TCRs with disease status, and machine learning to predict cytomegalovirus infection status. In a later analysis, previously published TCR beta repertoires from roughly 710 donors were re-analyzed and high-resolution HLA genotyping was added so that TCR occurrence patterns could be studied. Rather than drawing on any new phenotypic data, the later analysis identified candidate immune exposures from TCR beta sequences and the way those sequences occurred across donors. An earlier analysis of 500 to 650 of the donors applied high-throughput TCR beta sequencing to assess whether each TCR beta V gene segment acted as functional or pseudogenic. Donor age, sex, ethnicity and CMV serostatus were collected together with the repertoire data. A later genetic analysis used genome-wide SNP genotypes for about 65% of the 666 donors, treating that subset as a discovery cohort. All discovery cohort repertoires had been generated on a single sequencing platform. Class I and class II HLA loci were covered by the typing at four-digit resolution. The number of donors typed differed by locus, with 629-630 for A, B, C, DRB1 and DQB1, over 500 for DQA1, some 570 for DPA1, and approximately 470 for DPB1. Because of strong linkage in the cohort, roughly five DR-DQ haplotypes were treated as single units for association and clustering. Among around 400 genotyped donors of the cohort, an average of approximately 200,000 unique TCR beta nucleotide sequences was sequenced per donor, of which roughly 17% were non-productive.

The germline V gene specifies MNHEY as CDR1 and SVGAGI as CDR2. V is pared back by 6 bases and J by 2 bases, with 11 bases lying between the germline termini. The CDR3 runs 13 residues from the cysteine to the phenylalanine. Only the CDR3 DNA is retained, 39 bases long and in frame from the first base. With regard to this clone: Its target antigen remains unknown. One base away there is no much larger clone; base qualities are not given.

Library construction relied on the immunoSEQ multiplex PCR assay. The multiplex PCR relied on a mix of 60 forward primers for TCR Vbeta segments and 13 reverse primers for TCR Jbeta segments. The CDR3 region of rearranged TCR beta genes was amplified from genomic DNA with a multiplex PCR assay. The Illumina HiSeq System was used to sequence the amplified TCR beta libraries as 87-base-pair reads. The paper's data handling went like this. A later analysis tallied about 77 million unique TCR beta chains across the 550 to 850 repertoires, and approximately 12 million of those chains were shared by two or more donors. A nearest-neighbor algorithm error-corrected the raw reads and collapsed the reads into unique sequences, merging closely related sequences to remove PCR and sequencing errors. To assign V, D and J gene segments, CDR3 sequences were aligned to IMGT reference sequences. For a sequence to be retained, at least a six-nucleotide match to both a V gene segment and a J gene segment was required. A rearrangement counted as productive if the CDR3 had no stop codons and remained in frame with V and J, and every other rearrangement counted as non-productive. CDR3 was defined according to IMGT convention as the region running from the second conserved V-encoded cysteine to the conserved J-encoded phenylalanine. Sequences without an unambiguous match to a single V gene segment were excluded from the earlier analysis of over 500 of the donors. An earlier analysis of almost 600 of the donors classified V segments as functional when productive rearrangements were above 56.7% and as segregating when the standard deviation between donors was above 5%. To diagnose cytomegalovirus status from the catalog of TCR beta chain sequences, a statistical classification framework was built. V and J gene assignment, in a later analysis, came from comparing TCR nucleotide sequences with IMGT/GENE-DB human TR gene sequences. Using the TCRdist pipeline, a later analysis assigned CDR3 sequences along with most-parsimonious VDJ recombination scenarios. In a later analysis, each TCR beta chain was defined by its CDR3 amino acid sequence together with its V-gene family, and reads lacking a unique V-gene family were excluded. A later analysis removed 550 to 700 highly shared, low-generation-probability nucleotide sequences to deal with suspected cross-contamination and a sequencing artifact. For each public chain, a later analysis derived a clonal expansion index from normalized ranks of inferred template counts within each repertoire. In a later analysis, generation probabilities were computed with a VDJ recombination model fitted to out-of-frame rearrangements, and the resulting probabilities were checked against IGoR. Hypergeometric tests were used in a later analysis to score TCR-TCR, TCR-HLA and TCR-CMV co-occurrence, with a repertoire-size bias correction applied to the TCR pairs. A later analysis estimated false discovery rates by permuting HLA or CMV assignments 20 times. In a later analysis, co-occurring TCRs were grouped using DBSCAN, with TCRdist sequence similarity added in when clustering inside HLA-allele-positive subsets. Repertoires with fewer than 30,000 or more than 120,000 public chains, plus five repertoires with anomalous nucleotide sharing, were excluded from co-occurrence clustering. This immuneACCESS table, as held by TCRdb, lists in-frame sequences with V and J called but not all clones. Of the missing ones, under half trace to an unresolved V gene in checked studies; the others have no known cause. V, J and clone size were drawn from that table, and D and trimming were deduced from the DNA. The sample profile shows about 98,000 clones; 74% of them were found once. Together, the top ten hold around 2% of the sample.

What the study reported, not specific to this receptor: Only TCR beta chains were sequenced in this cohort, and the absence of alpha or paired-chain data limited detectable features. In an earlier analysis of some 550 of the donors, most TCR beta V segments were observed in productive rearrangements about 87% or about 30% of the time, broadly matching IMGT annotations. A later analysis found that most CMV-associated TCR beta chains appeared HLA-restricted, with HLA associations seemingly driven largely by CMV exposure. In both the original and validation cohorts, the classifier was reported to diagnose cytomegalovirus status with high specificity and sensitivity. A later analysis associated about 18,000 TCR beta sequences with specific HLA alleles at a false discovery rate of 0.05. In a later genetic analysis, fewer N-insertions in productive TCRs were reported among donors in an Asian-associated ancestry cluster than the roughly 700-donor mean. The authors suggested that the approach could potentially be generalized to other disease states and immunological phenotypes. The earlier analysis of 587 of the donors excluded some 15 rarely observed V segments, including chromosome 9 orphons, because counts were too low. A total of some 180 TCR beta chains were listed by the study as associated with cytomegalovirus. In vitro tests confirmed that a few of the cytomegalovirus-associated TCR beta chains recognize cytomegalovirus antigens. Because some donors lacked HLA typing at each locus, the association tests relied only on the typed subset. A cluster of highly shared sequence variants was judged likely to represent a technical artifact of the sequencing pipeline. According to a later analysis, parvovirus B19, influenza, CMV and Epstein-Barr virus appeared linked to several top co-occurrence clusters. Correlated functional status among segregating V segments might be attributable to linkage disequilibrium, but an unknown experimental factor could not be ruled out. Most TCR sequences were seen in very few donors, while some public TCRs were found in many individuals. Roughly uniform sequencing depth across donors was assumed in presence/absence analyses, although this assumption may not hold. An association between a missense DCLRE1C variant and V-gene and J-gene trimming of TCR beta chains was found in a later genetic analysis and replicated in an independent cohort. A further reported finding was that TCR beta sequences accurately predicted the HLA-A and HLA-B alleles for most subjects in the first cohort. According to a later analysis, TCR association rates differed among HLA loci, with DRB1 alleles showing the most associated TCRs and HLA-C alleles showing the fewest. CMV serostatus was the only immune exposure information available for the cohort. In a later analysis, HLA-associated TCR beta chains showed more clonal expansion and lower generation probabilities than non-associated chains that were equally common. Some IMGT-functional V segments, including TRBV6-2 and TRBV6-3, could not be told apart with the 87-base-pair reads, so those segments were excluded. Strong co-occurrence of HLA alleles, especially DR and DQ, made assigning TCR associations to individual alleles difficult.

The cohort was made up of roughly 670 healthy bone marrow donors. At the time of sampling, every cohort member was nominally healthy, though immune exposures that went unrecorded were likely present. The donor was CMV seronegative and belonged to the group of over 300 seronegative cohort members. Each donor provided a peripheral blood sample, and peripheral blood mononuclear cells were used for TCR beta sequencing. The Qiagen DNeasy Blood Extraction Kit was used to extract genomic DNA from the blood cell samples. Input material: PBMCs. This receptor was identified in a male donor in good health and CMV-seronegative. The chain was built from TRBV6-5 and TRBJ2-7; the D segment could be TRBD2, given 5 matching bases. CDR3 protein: CASSNAGAYEQYF. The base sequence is TGTGCCAGCAGCAATGCCGGGGCCTACGAGCAGTACTTC.